The 7 T cell receptor beta chains below come from one sample, sequenced in a study of blood T cell repertoires in COVID-19. Assay used: immunoSEQ multiplex PCR; TCRdb lists only in-frame clones, some missing. This sample carries 200,000 to 250,000 clones, 82% of them seen once, and the ten largest clones take 3.5% to 4%. Sequencing used peripheral blood. The receptor source for this set is a woman aged 80 or over with acute or convalescent COVID-19.

V usage is TRBV28 and J usage is TRBJ2-6; no definite D call. The V end lost 1 base, the J end lost 4 bases, and 5 bases lay between the germline ends. This CDR3 spans 14 amino acids. Germline loops: CDR1 MDHEN, CDR2 SYDVKM. The DNA of the CDR3 is TGTGCCAGCAGTTTATCGTCGGGGGCCAACGTCCTGACTTTC. This translates into CASSLSSGANVLTF.

This chain connects TRBV19 to TRBJ1-1; D might be TRBD1 (5 bases). V lost 6 bases, J lost 3 bases, and 11 bases lay in between. Germline-derived CDR1 and CDR2 are LNHDA and SQIVND (reference sequence). The CDR3 loop spans 13 amino acids. CDR3 in DNA: TGTGCCAGTAGCGTTAGGGGATACACTGAAGCTTTCTTT. This encodes CASSVRGYTEAFF.

The chain carries TRBV11-3 and TRBJ1-1; 10 bases agree with TRBD1. In germline, CDR1 is SGHNT, CDR2 YENEEA. V shed 8 bases, J shed 3 bases, and the junction held 12 bases outside the gene matches. The CDR3 runs to 16 residues. The CDR3 DNA follows: TGTGCCAGCGGACCCTCCGACAGGGGGCATGACACTGAAGCTTTCTTT. This encodes CASGPSDRGHDTEAFF.

The J gene is TRBJ1-3, the V gene TRBV9; perhaps TRBD1 as D (6 bases). Germline V gene sequence: CDR1 SGDLS, CDR2 YYNGEE. V lost 3 bases to trimming and J lost 4 bases, with 11 bases between them. The CDR3 has 14 amino acids. CDR3 nucleotide sequence: TGTGCCAGCAGCGGTGGACAGCGGGGAAACACCATATATTTT. It specifies CASSGGQRGNTIYF.

The V gene is TRBV2, the J gene TRBJ2-1; the D gene is possibly TRBD1 (6 bases). The CDR3 is 16 amino acids. CDR1 SNHLY and CDR2 FYNNEI come from the germline V gene. V was clipped by 5 bases and J by 6 bases, with 20 bases between them. CDR3 nucleotides: TGTGCCAGCAGTAGGACTCGGGGCCAAGGGGGCAATGAGCAGTTCTTC. This codes for CASSRTRGQGGNEQFF.

J is TRBJ1-2 and V is TRBV18; D perhaps matches TRBD1 (6 bases). V was pared by 1 base and J by 2 bases, with 11 bases between. There are 15 residues in the CDR3. Germline CDR1 and CDR2: KGHSH and LQKENI. The CDR3 region is CASSPRTEPNYGYTF. As DNA, the CDR3 is TGTGCCAGCTCACCACGGACAGAGCCCAACTATGGCTACACCTTC.

The chain combines TRBV27 with TRBJ2-2, with TRBD1 matching 9 bases. The CDR3 runs 15 residues. Germline V gives CDR1 MNHEY, CDR2 SMNVEV (reference sequence). Unmatched junction bases numbered 4, after V lost 6 bases and J lost 2 bases. The CDR3 is CASSRDRANTGELFF. The CDR3 DNA reads TGTGCCAGCAGCCGGGACAGGGCCAACACCGGGGAGCTGTTTTTT.